This T cell receptor (beta chain) was identified in a study of blood T cell repertoires in COVID-19. As for the study in general: Samples representing acute and convalescent COVID-19 were sourced from the United States, Italy and Spain.

With 1 base clipped from V and 6 bases from J, the junction kept 7 bases outside the gene matches. The CDR3 is 15 residues long. Per germline, CDR1 LGHNA and CDR2 YSLEER. Source study methods: The assay estimated nucleated cells by amplifying reference gene primers. Sequenced by immunoSEQ multiplex PCR; TCRdb stores in-frame clones only, minus some. V, J and clone size reflect that table, while D and trimming were determined from the DNA. The table records about 46,000 clones, under 90% of them present only once. The V call is TRBV4-3, the J call TRBJ1-2, with 8 bases aligning to TRBD1. Sequencing was done on a sample of peripheral blood. The receptor was isolated from a man in his 60s with acute or convalescent COVID-19. CDR3 sequence reads: CASSQVAGGIDGYTF. The CDR3 DNA reads as TGCGCCAGCAGCCAAGTAGCAGGGGGCATCGATGGCTACACCTTC.